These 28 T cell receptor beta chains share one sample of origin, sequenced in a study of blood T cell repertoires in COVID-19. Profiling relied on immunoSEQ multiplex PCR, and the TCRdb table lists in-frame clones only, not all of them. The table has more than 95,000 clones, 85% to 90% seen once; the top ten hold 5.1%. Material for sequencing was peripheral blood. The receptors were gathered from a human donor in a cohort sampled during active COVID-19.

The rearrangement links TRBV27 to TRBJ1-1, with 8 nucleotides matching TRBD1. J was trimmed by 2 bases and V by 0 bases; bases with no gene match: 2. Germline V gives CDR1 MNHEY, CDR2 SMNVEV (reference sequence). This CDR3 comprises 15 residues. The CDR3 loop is CASSLSGTGNTEAFF. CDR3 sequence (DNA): TGTGCCAGCAGTTTATCGGGGACAGGAAACACTGAAGCTTTCTTT.

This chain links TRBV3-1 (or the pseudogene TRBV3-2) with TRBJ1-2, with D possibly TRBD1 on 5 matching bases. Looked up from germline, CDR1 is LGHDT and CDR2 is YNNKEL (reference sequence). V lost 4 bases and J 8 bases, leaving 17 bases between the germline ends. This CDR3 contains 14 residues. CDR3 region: CASSLQLGVSGYTF. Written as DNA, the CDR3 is TGTGCCAGCAGCCTACAATTAGGGGTGTCAGGCTACACCTTC.

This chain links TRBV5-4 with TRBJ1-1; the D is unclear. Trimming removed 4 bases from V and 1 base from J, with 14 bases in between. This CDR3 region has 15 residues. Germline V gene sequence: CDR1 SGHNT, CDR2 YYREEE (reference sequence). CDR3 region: CASSHMQNANTEAFF. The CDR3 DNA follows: TGTGCCAGCAGCCATATGCAGAACGCGAACACTGAAGCTTTCTTT.

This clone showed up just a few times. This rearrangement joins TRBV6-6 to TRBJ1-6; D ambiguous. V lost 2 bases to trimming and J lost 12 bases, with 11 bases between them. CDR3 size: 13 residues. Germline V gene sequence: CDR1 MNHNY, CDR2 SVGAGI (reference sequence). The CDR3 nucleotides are TGTGCCAGCAGTTACCTAGAGGGAATACCCCTCCACTTT. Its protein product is CASSYLEGIPLHF.

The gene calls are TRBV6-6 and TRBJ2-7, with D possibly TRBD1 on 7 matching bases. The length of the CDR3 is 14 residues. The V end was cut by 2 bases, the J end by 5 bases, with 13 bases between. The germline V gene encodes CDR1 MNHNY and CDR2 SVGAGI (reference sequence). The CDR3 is CASSYGQGGHEQYF. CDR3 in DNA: TGTGCCAGCAGTTACGGTCAGGGGGGTCACGAGCAGTACTTC.

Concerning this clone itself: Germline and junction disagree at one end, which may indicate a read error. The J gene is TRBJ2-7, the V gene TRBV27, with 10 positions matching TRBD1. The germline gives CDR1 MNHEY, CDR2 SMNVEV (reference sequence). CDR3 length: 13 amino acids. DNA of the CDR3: TGTGCCAGCTCGGGGACAGGGGCCTACAAGCAGTACTTC. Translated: CASSGTGAYKQYF.

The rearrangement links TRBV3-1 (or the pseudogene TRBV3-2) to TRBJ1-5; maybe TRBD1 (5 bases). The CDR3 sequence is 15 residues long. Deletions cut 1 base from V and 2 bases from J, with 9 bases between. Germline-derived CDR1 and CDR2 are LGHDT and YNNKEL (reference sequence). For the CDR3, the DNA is TGTGCCAGCAGCCAAGGGGGCCGGGGCAATCAGCCCCAGCATTTT. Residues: CASSQGGRGNQPQHF.

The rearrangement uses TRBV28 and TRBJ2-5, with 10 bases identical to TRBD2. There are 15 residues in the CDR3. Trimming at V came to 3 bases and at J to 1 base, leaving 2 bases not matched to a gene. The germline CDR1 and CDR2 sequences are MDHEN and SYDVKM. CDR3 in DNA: TGTGCCAGCAGTTTTAGCGGGGGGCCCCAAGAGACCCAGTACTTC. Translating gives CASSFSGGPQETQYF.

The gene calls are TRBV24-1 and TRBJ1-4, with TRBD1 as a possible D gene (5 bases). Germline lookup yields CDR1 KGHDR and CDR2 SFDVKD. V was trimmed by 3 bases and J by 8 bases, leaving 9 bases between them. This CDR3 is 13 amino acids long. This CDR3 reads CATSDSRVEKLFF. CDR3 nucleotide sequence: TGTGCCACCAGTGATAGCAGGGTCGAAAAACTGTTTTTT.

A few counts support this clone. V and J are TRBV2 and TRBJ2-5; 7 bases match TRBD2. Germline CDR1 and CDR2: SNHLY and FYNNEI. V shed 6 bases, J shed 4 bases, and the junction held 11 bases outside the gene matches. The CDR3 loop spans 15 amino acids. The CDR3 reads CASSDRAGRGETQYF. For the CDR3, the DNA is TGTGCCAGCAGCGACAGAGCGGGGCGGGGAGAGACCCAGTACTTC. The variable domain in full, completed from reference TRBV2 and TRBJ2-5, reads EPEVTQTPSHQVTQMGQEVILRCVPISNHLYFYWYRQILGQKVEFLVSFYNNEISEKSEIFDDQFSVERPDGSNFTLKIRSTKLEDSAMYFCASSDRAGRGETQYFGPGTRLLVL.

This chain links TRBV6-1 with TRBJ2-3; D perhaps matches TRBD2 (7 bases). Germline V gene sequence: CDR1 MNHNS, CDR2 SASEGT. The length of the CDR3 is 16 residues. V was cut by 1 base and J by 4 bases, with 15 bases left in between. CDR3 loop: CASSEGGGGGSDTQYF. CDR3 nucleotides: TGTGCCAGCAGTGAAGGAGGGGGGGGCGGATCAGATACGCAGTATTTT.

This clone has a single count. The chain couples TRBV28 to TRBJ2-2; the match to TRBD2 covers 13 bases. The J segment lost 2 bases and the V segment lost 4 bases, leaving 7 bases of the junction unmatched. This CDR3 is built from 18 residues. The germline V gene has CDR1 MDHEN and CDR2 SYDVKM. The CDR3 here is CASSSGTSGASNTGELFF. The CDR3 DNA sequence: TGTGCCAGCAGTTCCGGGACTAGCGGGGCGTCCAACACCGGGGAGCTGTTTTTT.

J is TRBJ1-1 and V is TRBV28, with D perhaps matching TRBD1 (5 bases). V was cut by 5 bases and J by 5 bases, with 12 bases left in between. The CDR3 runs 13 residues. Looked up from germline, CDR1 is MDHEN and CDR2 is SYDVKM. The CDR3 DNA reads TGTGCCAGCAGTCCAATGACAGAGACTGAAGCTTTCTTT. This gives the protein CASSPMTETEAFF. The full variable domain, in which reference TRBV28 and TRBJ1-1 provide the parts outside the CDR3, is DVKVTQSSRYLVKRTGEKVFLECVQDMDHENMFWYRQDPGLGLRLIYFSYDVKMKEKGDIPEGYSVSREKKERFSLILESASTNQTSMYLCASSPMTETEAFFGQGTRLTVV.

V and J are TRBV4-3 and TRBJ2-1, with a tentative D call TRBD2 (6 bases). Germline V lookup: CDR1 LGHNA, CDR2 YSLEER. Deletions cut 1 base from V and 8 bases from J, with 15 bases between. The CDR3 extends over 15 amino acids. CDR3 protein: CASSQGLASVHEQFF. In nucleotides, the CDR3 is TGCGCCAGCAGCCAAGGATTGGCTAGCGTTCATGAGCAGTTCTTC.

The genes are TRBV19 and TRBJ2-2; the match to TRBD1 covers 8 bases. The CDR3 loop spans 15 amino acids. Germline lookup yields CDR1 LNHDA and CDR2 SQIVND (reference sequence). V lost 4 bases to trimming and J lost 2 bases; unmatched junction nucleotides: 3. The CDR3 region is CASSTGQGNTGELFF. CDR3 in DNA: TGTGCCAGTAGTACCGGACAGGGAAACACCGGGGAGCTGTTTTTT.

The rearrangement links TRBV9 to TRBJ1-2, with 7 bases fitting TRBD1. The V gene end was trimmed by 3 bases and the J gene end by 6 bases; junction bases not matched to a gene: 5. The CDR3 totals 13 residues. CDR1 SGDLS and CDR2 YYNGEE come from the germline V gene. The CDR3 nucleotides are TGTGCCAGCAGCGGGGGACAGTGGGATGGCTACACCTTC. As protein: CASSGGQWDGYTF.

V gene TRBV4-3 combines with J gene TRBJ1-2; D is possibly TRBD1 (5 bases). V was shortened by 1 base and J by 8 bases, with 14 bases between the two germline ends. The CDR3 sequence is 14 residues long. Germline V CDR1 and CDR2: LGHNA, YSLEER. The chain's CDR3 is CASSQGLGGRGYTF. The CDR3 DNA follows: TGCGCCAGCAGCCAAGGTCTGGGGGGACGAGGCTACACCTTC.

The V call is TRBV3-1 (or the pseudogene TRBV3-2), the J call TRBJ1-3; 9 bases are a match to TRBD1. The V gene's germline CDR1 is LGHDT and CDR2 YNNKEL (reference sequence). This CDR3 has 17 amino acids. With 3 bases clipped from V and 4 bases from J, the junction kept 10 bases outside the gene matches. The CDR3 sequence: CASSHRDRVRSGNTIYF. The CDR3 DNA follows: TGTGCCAGCAGCCATCGGGACAGGGTACGCTCCGGAAACACCATATATTTT.

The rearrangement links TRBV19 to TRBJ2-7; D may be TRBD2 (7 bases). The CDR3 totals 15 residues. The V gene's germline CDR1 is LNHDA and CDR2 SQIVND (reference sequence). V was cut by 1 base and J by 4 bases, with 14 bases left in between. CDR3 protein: CASSIVPGGRYEQYF. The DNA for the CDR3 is TGTGCCAGTAGTATAGTTCCGGGGGGCAGGTACGAGCAGTACTTC.

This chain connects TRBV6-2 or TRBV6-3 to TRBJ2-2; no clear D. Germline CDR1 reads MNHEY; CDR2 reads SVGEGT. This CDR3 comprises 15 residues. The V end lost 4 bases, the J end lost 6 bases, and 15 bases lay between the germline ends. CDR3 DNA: TGTGCCAGCAGTTTATCTGGCGTGCGGTCCGGGGAGCTGTTTTTT. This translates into CASSLSGVRSGELFF.

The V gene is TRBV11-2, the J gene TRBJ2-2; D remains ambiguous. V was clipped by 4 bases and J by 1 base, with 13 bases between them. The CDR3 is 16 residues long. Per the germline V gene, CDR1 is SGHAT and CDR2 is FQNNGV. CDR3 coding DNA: TGTGCCAGCAGCTCCCCAACACGTATGAACACCGGGGAGCTGTTTTTT. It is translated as CASSSPTRMNTGELFF.

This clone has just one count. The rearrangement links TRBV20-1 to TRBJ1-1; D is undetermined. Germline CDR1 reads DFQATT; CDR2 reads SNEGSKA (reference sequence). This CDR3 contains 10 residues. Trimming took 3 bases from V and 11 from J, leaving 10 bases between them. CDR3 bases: TGCAGTGCTAGGGTAGGGAGGGCTTTCTTT. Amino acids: CSARVGRAFF.

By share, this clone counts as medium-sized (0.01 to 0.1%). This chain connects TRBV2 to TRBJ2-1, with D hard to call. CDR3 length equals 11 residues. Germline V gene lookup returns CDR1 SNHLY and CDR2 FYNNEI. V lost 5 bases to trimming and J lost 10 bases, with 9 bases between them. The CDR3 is CASSSTDEQFF. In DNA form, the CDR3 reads TGTGCCAGCAGTTCCACAGACGAGCAGTTCTTC.

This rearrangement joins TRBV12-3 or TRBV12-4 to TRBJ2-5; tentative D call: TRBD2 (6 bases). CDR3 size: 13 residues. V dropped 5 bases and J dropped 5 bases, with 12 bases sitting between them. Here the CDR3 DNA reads TGTGCCAGCAGTCCTTTACGGGGGGAGACCCAGTACTTC. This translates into CASSPLRGETQYF.

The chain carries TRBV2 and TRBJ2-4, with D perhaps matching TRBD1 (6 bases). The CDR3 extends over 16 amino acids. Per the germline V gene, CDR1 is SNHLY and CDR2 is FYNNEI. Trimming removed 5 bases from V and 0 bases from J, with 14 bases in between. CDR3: CASSPPGHRAKNIQYF. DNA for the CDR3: TGTGCCAGCAGTCCCCCGGGACACAGAGCCAAAAACATTCAGTACTTC.

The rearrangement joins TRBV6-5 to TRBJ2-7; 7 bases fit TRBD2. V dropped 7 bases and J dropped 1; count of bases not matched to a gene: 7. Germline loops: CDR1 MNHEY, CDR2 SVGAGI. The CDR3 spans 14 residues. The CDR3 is CASTMAGVSYEQYF. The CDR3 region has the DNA TGTGCCAGCACTATGGCGGGGGTATCCTACGAGCAGTACTTC.

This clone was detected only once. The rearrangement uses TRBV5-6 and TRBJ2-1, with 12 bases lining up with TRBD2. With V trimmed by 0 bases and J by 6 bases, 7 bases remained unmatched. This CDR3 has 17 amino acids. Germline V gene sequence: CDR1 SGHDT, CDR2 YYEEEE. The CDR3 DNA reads TGTGCCAGCAGCTTGGCCAGTGCTAGCGGGAGGGCCAATGAGCAGTTCTTC. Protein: CASSLASASGRANEQFF.

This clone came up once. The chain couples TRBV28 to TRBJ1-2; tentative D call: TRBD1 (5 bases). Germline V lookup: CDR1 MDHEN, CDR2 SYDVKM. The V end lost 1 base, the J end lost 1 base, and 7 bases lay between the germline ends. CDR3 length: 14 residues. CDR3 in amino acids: CASSLLTVNYGYTF. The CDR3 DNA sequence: TGTGCCAGCAGTTTATTGACAGTTAACTATGGCTACACCTTC.